One and the same sample provided the 9 T cell receptor beta chains below, sequenced in a study of blood T cell repertoires in COVID-19. Libraries were prepared by immunoSEQ multiplex PCR; TCRdb keeps only in-frame clonotypes and omits some of them. The sample lists 300,000 to 400,000 clones, about nine tenths occurring once. The material sequenced was peripheral blood. These TCRs come from a woman in her 70s with COVID-19, enrolled during active disease.

V is TRBV5-3 and J is TRBJ1-2; 7 bases fit TRBD1. TRBV5-3 is treated as an ORF (open reading frame) with a function not yet certain. The CDR3 runs 15 residues. Unmatched junction bases numbered 7, after V lost 4 bases and J lost 1 base. The CDR3 is CARSATTGFNYGYTF. The CDR3 nucleotides are TGTGCCAGAAGCGCGACGACAGGGTTTAACTATGGCTACACCTTC.

This rearrangement joins TRBV6-5 to TRBJ1-4; 10 nucleotides line up with TRBD1. Germline assignment: CDR1 MNHEY and CDR2 SVGAGI. The trim removed 10 bases at V and 8 bases at J, leaving 10 bases unmatched. The CDR3 has 14 amino acids. The chain's CDR3 is CAIHLTGGAEKLFF. The CDR3 region has the DNA TGTGCCATCCACCTGACAGGGGGCGCGGAAAAACTGTTTTTT.

V gene TRBV7-8 combines with J gene TRBJ1-2; possible D gene TRBD1, 6 bases. The germline gives CDR1 SGHVS, CDR2 FQNEAQ. CDR3 size: 16 residues. V gave up 5 bases and J gave up 4 bases, with 20 bases separating them. The CDR3 DNA sequence: TGTGCCAGCAGCCCCGGGGGGGGCAGGAGGATCTATGGCTACACCTTC. Protein product: CASSPGGGRRIYGYTF.

The rearrangement joins TRBV5-4 to TRBJ2-7; 9 bases line up with TRBD1. Germline CDR1 SGHNT, CDR2 YYREEE (reference sequence). This CDR3 has 15 residues. J was trimmed by 3 bases and V by 5 bases; bases with no gene match: 9. The CDR3: CASSSDRGGYYEQYF. The CDR3 DNA is TGTGCCAGCAGTTCGGACAGGGGTGGATACTACGAGCAGTACTTC.

The V call is TRBV6-5, the J call TRBJ2-1; D unclear. The V and J ends lost 6 bases and 5 bases respectively, with 14 bases between them. The CDR3 spans 14 residues. CDR1 and CDR2 from the germline V gene are MNHEY and SVGAGI. The CDR3: CASRQQPAHNEQFF. CDR3 sequence (DNA): TGTGCCAGCAGACAACAGCCGGCACACAATGAGCAGTTCTTC.

The CDR3 DNA reads TGTGCCAGCAGCTTCACATTAAACTATGGCTACACCTTC. It translates to CASSFTLNYGYTF. The chain joins TRBV7-2 to TRBJ1-2; D is uncertain. Germline V gives CDR1 SGHTA, CDR2 FQGNSA. The CDR3 has 13 residues. Trimming cost V 3 bases and J 2 bases, with 7 bases left between them.

V is TRBV6-1 and J is TRBJ1-2; maybe TRBD1 (6 bases). V lost 2 bases and J lost 5, with 15 bases in between. The V gene's germline CDR1 is MNHNS and CDR2 SASEGT. The CDR3 has 15 amino acids. CDR3 in amino acids: CASSESGAQWYGYTF. Here the CDR3 DNA reads TGTGCCAGCAGTGAATCAGGGGCGCAGTGGTATGGCTACACCTTC.

The chain recombines TRBV19 with TRBJ1-1, with 9 bases aligning to TRBD1. The trim removed 9 bases at V and 0 bases at J, leaving 20 bases unmatched. Germline V gives CDR1 LNHDA, CDR2 SQIVND (reference sequence). This CDR3 comprises 19 residues. The CDR3 spells CASNQRGNLQGAMNTEAFF. CDR3 DNA sequence: TGTGCCAGCAATCAGAGGGGGAACTTACAGGGGGCTATGAACACTGAAGCTTTCTTT. The full variable domain, in which reference TRBV19 and TRBJ1-1 provide the parts outside the CDR3, is DGGITQSPKYLFRKEGQNVTLSCEQNLNHDAMYWYRQDPGQGLRLIYYSQIVNDFQKGDIAEGYSVSREKKESFPLTVTSAQKNPTAFYLCASNQRGNLQGAMNTEAFFGQGTRLTVV.

The V call is TRBV28, the J call TRBJ1-1, with D possibly matching TRBD1 (6 bases). Germline lookup yields CDR1 MDHEN and CDR2 SYDVKM. The CDR3 sequence is 14 residues long. Trimming cost V 2 bases and J 2 bases, with 9 bases left between them. Here the CDR3 DNA reads TGTGCCAGCAGTTTAGGACAGAGCAACACTGAAGCTTTCTTT. It specifies CASSLGQSNTEAFF.